These 25 T cell receptor beta chains came from one sample sequenced in a study of blood T cells in healthy people across ages. Next came a second PCR, run for about 7 to 12 cycles, which used a sample-barcoded 5' primer along with a J-beta primer mix. TCRdb ran MiXCR on the 5' RACE reads and lists one entry per CDR3 protein. This sample has some 710,000 distinct CDR3 sequences, with around 50% found just once. The sequencing input was blood. These receptors were obtained from a man older than 75 in good health.

This clonotype appeared a few times. The chain employs TRBV20-1 and TRBJ2-5, with 8 bases matching TRBD2. Trimming removed 5 bases from V and 3 bases from J; junction bases left unmatched: 5. Germline V lookup: CDR1 DFQATT, CDR2 SNEGSKA (reference sequence). This CDR3 is built from 13 residues. The CDR3 loop reads CSAAPGLEETQYF. The CDR3 bases are TGCAGTGCTGCCCCGGGACTAGAAGAGACCCAGTACTTC.

This clonotype was recorded a few times. The rearrangement links TRBV5-1 to TRBJ2-3, with 14 bases that match TRBD2. The CDR3 contains 18 residues. Per the germline V gene, CDR1 is SGHRS and CDR2 is YFSETQ. Unmatched junction bases numbered 7, after V lost 4 bases and J lost 0 bases. In DNA form, the CDR3 reads TGCGCCAGCAGCCCGGGACTAGCGGGAGCCACTAGCACAGATACGCAGTATTTT. It is translated as CASSPGLAGATSTDTQYF.

The chain has TRBV18 and TRBJ2-2, with D unclear. The V end lost 0 bases, the J end lost 3 bases, and 8 bases lay between the germline ends. CDR3 length: 15 amino acids. The germline CDR1 and CDR2 sequences are KGHSH and LQKENI. CDR3 sequence (DNA): TGTGCCAGCTCACCACCGGTCCAGGACACCGGGGAGCTGTTTTTT. Its translation is CASSPPVQDTGELFF.

Worth noting for this clonotype: Possible read error: a much larger clone is one base away. No conserved phenylalanine or tryptophan ends this CDR3, so it is likely a read error. The chain couples TRBV5-1 to TRBJ2-3, with D perhaps being TRBD1 or TRBD2 (5 bases each). In germline, CDR1 is SGHRS, CDR2 YFSETQ. With 3 bases removed from V and 4 bases from J, the gap between germline ends came to 12 bases. CDR3 length equals 14 residues. CDR3 region: CASSSAVGADTQYY. CDR3 sequence (DNA): TGCGCCAGCAGCTCCGCAGTGGGGGCAGATACGCAGTATTAT.

The V call is TRBV7-2, the J call TRBJ1-6, with no clear D. Per germline, CDR1 SGHTA and CDR2 FQGNSA. CDR3 length equals 15 residues. V lost 4 bases to trimming and J lost 1 base, with 8 bases between them. The CDR3 sequence: CASSSRMSYNSPLHF. The CDR3 region has the DNA TGTGCCAGCAGCTCTAGGATGTCCTATAATTCACCCCTCCACTTT. The variable domain in full, completed from reference TRBV7-2 and TRBJ1-6, reads GAGVSQSPSNKVTEKGKDVELRCDPISGHTALYWYRQSLGQGLEFLIYFQGNSAPDKSGLPSDRFSAERTGGSVSTLTIQRTQQEDSAVYLCASSSRMSYNSPLHFGNGTRLTVT.

This chain links TRBV7-8 with TRBJ1-1, with TRBD1 identical over 8 bases. V shed 4 bases, J shed 5 bases, and the junction held 9 bases outside the gene matches. This CDR3 region has 15 residues. Germline loops: CDR1 SGHVS, CDR2 FQNEAQ. This chain's CDR3 is CASSSEQGEHTEAFF. CDR3 DNA: TGTGCCAGCAGCTCCGAACAGGGGGAGCATACTGAAGCTTTCTTT. The variable domain in full, completed from reference TRBV7-8 and TRBJ1-1, reads GAGVSQSPRYKVAKRGQDVALRCDPISGHVSLFWYQQALGQGPEFLTYFQNEAQLDKSGLPSDRFFAERPEGSVSTLKIQRTQQEDSAVYLCASSSEQGEHTEAFFGQGTRLTVV.

The genes are TRBV13 and TRBJ2-3; D is unresolved. Between the trimmed V and J ends, which lost 0 bases and 2 bases, there was a span of 6 bases. The CDR3 totals 14 residues. CDR1 is PRHDT, CDR2 FYEKMQ, per germline (reference sequence). CDR3 region: CASSLGPTTDTQYF. The DNA for the CDR3 is TGTGCCAGCAGCTTAGGCCCGACCACAGATACGCAGTATTTT.

CDR3 amino acids: CSVKQGDSTDTQYF. The CDR3 DNA follows: TGCAGCGTGAAACAGGGGGACAGCACAGATACGCAGTATTTT. V is TRBV29-1 and J is TRBJ2-3, with 8 nucleotides matching TRBD1. The germline CDR1 and CDR2 sequences are SQVTM and ANQGSEA. The length of the CDR3 is 14 residues. V shed 6 bases, J shed 0 bases, and the junction held 5 bases outside the gene matches.

This clonotype occurred a few times. The CDR3 DNA reads as TGTGCCAGCAGCTTATCGGCGGGAGGGCCCAGACGGGCAGATACGCAGTATTTT. It is translated as CASSLSAGGPRRADTQYF. The V and J genes are TRBV7-6 and TRBJ2-3; TRBD2 aligns across 9 bases. CDR3 size: 18 residues. J was trimmed by 4 bases and V by 2 bases; bases with no gene match: 13. Germline V gives CDR1 SGHVS, CDR2 FNYEAQ.

The table lists this clonotype with a few counts. The V and J genes are TRBV20-1 and TRBJ1-2, with 8 bases lining up with TRBD1. CDR1 DFQATT and CDR2 SNEGSKA come from the germline V gene (reference sequence). The junction had 2 bases not matched to a gene; V was cut back by 5 bases and J by 0 bases. The length of the CDR3 is 13 residues. The CDR3 spells CSAQGAANYGYTF. In nucleotides, the CDR3 is TGCAGTGCTCAGGGGGCCGCTAACTATGGCTACACCTTC.

In the case of this clonotype: Its ends do not fully match the called genes, so a read error is possible. This chain joins TRBV12-3 or TRBV12-4 and TRBJ2-4; a weak D match, TRBD2 (7 bases). The CDR3 extends over 15 amino acids. The CDR3, as DNA: TGTGCCAGCAGCCTGGACGGAATAACGGGGGGCGAGCAGAACTTC. This codes for CASSLDGITGGEQNF.

This sequence joins TRBV29-1 and TRBJ2-7, with TRBD2 as a possible D gene (7 bases). CDR1 is SQVTM, CDR2 ANQGSEA, per germline. The CDR3 is 14 amino acids. The V and J ends lost 6 bases and 2 bases respectively, with 17 bases between them. The CDR3 loop is CSVLAGAVPYEQYF. The CDR3 nucleotides are TGCAGCGTCCTGGCGGGGGCAGTCCCCTACGAGCAGTACTTC.

The gene calls are TRBV24-1 and TRBJ2-1; 9 bases map to TRBD1. Germline trimming cut 3 bases from V and 7 bases from J; bases unmatched to any gene: 6. Germline lookup yields CDR1 KGHDR and CDR2 SFDVKD. The length of the CDR3 is 15 residues. The chain's CDR3 is CATSDPRTGENEQFF. The CDR3 DNA follows: TGTGCCACCAGTGATCCGAGGACAGGGGAGAATGAGCAGTTCTTC.

The chain couples TRBV5-6 to TRBJ2-5; possible D gene TRBD2, 5 bases. Germline V gives CDR1 SGHDT, CDR2 YYEEEE. V lost 1 base, J lost 3 bases, and 13 bases lay in between. CDR3 length: 15 residues. CDR3 nucleotide sequence: TGTGCCAGCAGCTTGTTGTTATTCGGGAAAGAGACCCAGTACTTC. Its translation is CASSLLLFGKETQYF.

This chain connects TRBV13 to TRBJ2-7; 10 positions agree with TRBD2. Germline values: CDR1 PRHDT, CDR2 FYEKMQ (reference sequence). V trimming: 2 bases; J trimming: 6 bases; junction bases outside the gene matches: 4. This CDR3 has 14 residues. CDR3 DNA: TGTGCCAGCAGCTTACTAGCGGGAGAAACCGAGCAGTACTTC. Amino acids: CASSLLAGETEQYF.

The chain links TRBV5-6 to TRBJ1-2; possibly TRBD1 for D (6 bases). The germline CDR1 and CDR2 sequences are SGHDT and YYEEEE. The length of the CDR3 is 15 residues. V was shortened by 0 bases and J by 2 bases, with 11 bases between the two germline ends. The CDR3 DNA is TGTGCCAGCAGCTTGGCCCTCGGGGGCAACTATGGCTACACCTTC. Amino acid sequence: CASSLALGGNYGYTF.

In its sample, this clonotype was seen a few times. The V call is TRBV7-2, the J call TRBJ1-2; TRBD1 might be the D (5 bases). Looked up from germline, CDR1 is SGHTA and CDR2 is FQGNSA. Trimming shortened V by 6 bases and J by 4 bases, and 15 bases separated the two germline ends. The CDR3 has 14 amino acids. CDR3 sequence reads: CASSLSGQPYGYTF. In DNA, the CDR3 is TGTGCCAGCAGTTTATCAGGGCAACCCTATGGCTACACCTTC.

J is TRBJ2-6 and V is TRBV29-1; D may be TRBD2 (6 bases). The CDR3 loop spans 13 amino acids. Trimming took 7 bases from V and 2 from J, leaving 9 bases between them. Germline CDR1 SQVTM, CDR2 ANQGSEA. DNA of the CDR3: TGCAGCGCCAGGGAGGCTGGGGCCAACGTCCTGACTTTC. This encodes CSAREAGANVLTF.

This clonotype was found a few times. The chain couples TRBV9 to TRBJ2-1, with 8 bases fitting TRBD2. Germline trimming cut 3 bases from V and 3 bases from J; bases unmatched to any gene: 14. There are 18 residues in the CDR3. Germline CDR1 SGDLS, CDR2 YYNGEE. The CDR3 DNA reads TGTGCCAGCAGCGCGGGGGGGCAGTTAGGCCCTCTCTACAATGAGCAGTTCTTC. It is translated as CASSAGGQLGPLYNEQFF.

The V call is TRBV20-1, the J call TRBJ2-7; TRBD2 matches 11 bases. There are 15 residues in the CDR3. CDR1 and CDR2 from the germline V gene are DFQATT and SNEGSKA (reference sequence). The V segment lost 6 bases and the J segment 0 bases; nucleotides outside the gene matches: 7. The CDR3 sequence: CSALPGLAASYEQYF. The DNA for the CDR3 is TGCAGTGCCCTACCGGGACTAGCGGCCTCCTACGAGCAGTACTTC.

Note on this clonotype: Its ends do not fully match the called genes, so a read error is possible. The chain couples TRBV29-1 to TRBJ1-4, with D maybe TRBD1 (5 bases). Germline assignment: CDR1 SQVTM and CDR2 ANQGSEA. The CDR3 runs 12 residues. The CDR3 nucleotides are TGCAGCGTTGGACAGCGTAGTGAAGAACTGTTTTTT. It yields the protein CSVGQRSEELFF.

J is TRBJ2-1 and V is TRBV28; a weak D match, TRBD1 (6 bases). Trimming stripped 3 bases from V and 6 bases from J, with 12 bases between. In germline, CDR1 is MDHEN, CDR2 SYDVKM. The CDR3 length is 14 residues. CDR3 sequence: CASSFPAGANEQFF. In nucleotides, the CDR3 is TGTGCCAGCAGTTTTCCCGCAGGGGCCAATGAGCAGTTCTTC.

V and J are TRBV12-3 or TRBV12-4 and TRBJ2-6; D uncertain. Between the trimmed V and J ends, which lost 6 bases and 0 bases, there was a span of 21 bases. The CDR3 consists of 19 residues. CDR3 sequence (DNA): TGTGCCAGCAGCCAAGGCGCACCTGGGATGTTCTCTGGGGCCAACGTCCTGACTTTC. Protein sequence: CASSQGAPGMFSGANVLTF.

DNA of the CDR3: TGTGCCAGCAGTTTACGGAGGACTAGCGGCCAAGAGACCCAGTACTTC. Amino acids: CASSLRRTSGQETQYF. The gene calls are TRBV11-2 and TRBJ2-5, with 10 bases lining up with TRBD2. The J segment lost 1 base and the V segment lost 6 bases, leaving 8 bases of the junction unmatched. Germline values: CDR1 SGHAT, CDR2 FQNNGV. The CDR3 runs to 16 residues.

A few counts support this clonotype. This chain connects TRBV14 to TRBJ1-2; D is unresolved. Germline CDR1 and CDR2: SGHDN and FVKESK. V was pared by 1 base and J by 2 bases, with 8 bases between. The CDR3 is 14 residues long. CDR3 protein: CASSQGLSNYGYTF. The CDR3 region has the DNA TGTGCCAGCAGCCAAGGGCTTTCCAACTATGGCTACACCTTC.